This passage covers 29 T cell receptor beta chains from one sample sequenced in a study of CD4 T cells in relation to SARS-CoV-2 and coronaviruses. CD4+ T cells from unexposed donors were obtained before the COVID-19 pandemic (2011-2018). The cells were cultured for around ten days before CD4+ T cells were isolated. This table comes from immunoSEQ multiplex PCR, and its TCRdb copy is limited to in-frame clones, with some not included. The top ten hold more than 15% of the sample, which has tens of thousands of clones, over 70% seen once. Their antigens are not known. Input material: CD4+ T cells from PBMCs, cultured in vitro. The source of these receptors is a human donor in good health.

As regards this clone: A read error may account for a junction end that differs from germline. The chain links TRBV3-1 (or the pseudogene TRBV3-2) to TRBJ1-1; D not resolved. The CDR3 consists of 13 residues. CDR1 is LGHDT and CDR2 is YNNKEL in the germline V gene (reference sequence). CDR3 sequence: CASRQGGDTEAFF. Written as DNA, the CDR3 is TGTGCCAGCAGACAAGGTGGGGACACTGAAGCTTTCTTT.

This clone was detected only a few times. The V call is TRBV30, the J call TRBJ2-3; D not resolved. From germline, CDR1 is GTSNPN and CDR2 SVGIG (reference sequence). V lost 3 bases and J lost 6, with 7 bases in between. CDR3 length equals 11 residues. The CDR3 reads CAWRESDTQYF. CDR3 nucleotide sequence: TGTGCCTGGAGGGAGTCGGATACGCAGTATTTT.

V usage is TRBV5-1 and J usage is TRBJ2-7; D might be TRBD2 (7 bases). Germline lookup yields CDR1 SGHRS and CDR2 YFSETQ. The length of the CDR3 is 14 residues. V lost 7 bases and J 0 bases, leaving 14 bases between the germline ends. Here the CDR3 reads CASYEGGRSYEQYF. CDR3 DNA sequence: TGCGCCAGCTATGAGGGGGGGCGCTCCTACGAGCAGTACTTC.

The chain has TRBV30 and TRBJ1-5; 7 bases match TRBD1. Germline CDR1 GTSNPN, CDR2 SVGIG (reference sequence). The CDR3 sequence is 14 residues long. V lost 2 bases, J lost 3 bases, and 4 bases stayed unmatched. This CDR3 reads CAWSRGQFNQPQHF. The CDR3 nucleotides are TGTGCCTGGAGTAGGGGGCAGTTCAATCAGCCCCAGCATTTT.

The chain couples TRBV29-1 to TRBJ2-7; D possibly uses TRBD1 or TRBD2 (5 bases each). The CDR3 sequence is 14 residues long. V dropped 0 bases and J dropped 6 bases, with 15 bases sitting between them. The germline V gene has CDR1 SQVTM and CDR2 ANQGSEA. Written as DNA, the CDR3 is TGCAGCGTTGAAGATCCCGGGACGGCTTCCGAGCAGTACTTC. This encodes CSVEDPGTASEQYF.

The chain recombines TRBV12-3 or TRBV12-4 with TRBJ2-3; TRBD2 is a possible D gene (6 bases). Trimming left V 6 bases short and J 7 bases short, with 11 bases between. This CDR3 is 12 amino acids long. CDR3 in DNA: TGTGCCAGCAGCTTTAGCGGTAATACGCAGTATTTT. As protein: CASSFSGNTQYF.

The chain has TRBV5-1 and TRBJ2-7, with D possibly TRBD2 on 5 matching bases. V was cut by 2 bases and J by 5 bases, with 8 bases left in between. Germline V CDR1 and CDR2: SGHRS, YFSETQ. CDR3 length: 12 amino acids. Written as DNA, the CDR3 is TGCGCCAGCAGCTTCGCGACTAACGAGCAGTACTTC. Translation gives CASSFATNEQYF.

This chain links TRBV5-1 with TRBJ2-7; no firm D call. The germline gives CDR1 SGHRS, CDR2 YFSETQ. This CDR3 contains 15 residues. The V gene lost 0 bases and the J gene lost 0 bases, with 10 bases spanning the gap. CDR3 region: CASSLDTASSYEQYF. DNA of the CDR3: TGCGCCAGCAGCTTGGACACAGCCAGCTCCTACGAGCAGTACTTC.

The sample holds one count of this clone. The genes are TRBV21-1 and TRBJ2-5; whether TRBD2, the table's D call, matches the DNA was not checked. TRBV21-1 is a recognized pseudogene. The length of the CDR3 is 13 residues. The CDR3 sequence: CASSMGDQETQYF. CDR3 DNA sequence: TGTGCCAGCAGCATGGGAGACCAAGAGACCCAGTACTTC.

The chain couples TRBV27 to TRBJ1-1; no clear D. Trimming removed 5 bases at V and 1 base at J, with 11 bases between. The CDR3 totals 14 residues. Looked up from germline, CDR1 is MNHEY and CDR2 is SMNVEV (reference sequence). CDR3 in amino acids: CASSSIIRNTEAFF. The CDR3 nucleotides are TGTGCCAGCAGTAGTATCATAAGGAACACTGAAGCTTTCTTT.

V and J are TRBV12-5 and TRBJ2-2; 7 bases map to TRBD1. This CDR3 has 14 amino acids. V lost 6 bases to trimming and J lost 4 bases; unmatched junction nucleotides: 5. In germline, CDR1 is LGHNT, CDR2 FRNRAP. The CDR3 is CASGPSGGTGELFF. CDR3 nucleotide sequence: TGTGCTAGTGGGCCCTCAGGGGGCACCGGGGAGCTGTTTTTT. Based on the CDR3 plus reference TRBV12-5 and TRBJ2-2, the full variable domain is DARVTQTPRHKVTEMGQEVTMRCQPILGHNTVFWYRQTMMQGLELLAYFRNRAPLDDSGMPKDRFSAEMPDATLATLKIQPSEPRDSAVYFCASGPSGGTGELFFGEGSRLTVL.

This clone was seen a few times. The chain combines TRBV2 with TRBJ1-2; weak D call: TRBD1 (6 bases). Germline assignment: CDR1 SNHLY and CDR2 FYNNEI. Trimming shortened V by 2 bases and J by 5 bases, and 6 bases separated the two germline ends. This CDR3 is built from 12 residues. The CDR3 nucleotides are TGTGCCAGCAGTGAACAGGGGTATGGCTACACCTTC. Translating gives CASSEQGYGYTF.

This chain joins TRBV11-2 and TRBJ2-7; a weak D match, TRBD1 (5 bases). CDR1 is SGHAT, CDR2 FQNNGV, per germline. The V and J ends lost 7 bases and 3 bases respectively, with 13 bases between them. The CDR3 spans 13 residues. CDR3 nucleotides: TGTGCCAGCACCCCCAGGGAAGGCTACGAGCAGTACTTC. Amino acid sequence: CASTPREGYEQYF.

The chain joins TRBV12-3 or TRBV12-4 to TRBJ1-2, with D hard to call. V gave up 6 bases and J gave up 5 bases, with 13 bases separating them. The CDR3 consists of 13 residues. The CDR3 DNA reads as TGTGCCAGCAGCACAGCGGCACAATATGGCTACACCTTC. Translated, it gives CASSTAAQYGYTF.

This chain joins TRBV6-1 and TRBJ2-1; maybe TRBD2 (6 bases). V lost 1 base to trimming and J lost 9 bases, with 10 bases between them. The V gene's germline CDR1 is MNHNS and CDR2 SASEGT. The CDR3 consists of 13 residues. The DNA of the CDR3 is TGTGCCAGCAGTGAAGGGGAGGTTCTTGAGCAGTTCTTC. It encodes CASSEGEVLEQFF.

This chain joins TRBV30 and TRBJ2-7, with D possibly TRBD2 on 6 matching bases. Germline-derived CDR1 and CDR2 are GTSNPN and SVGIG (reference sequence). CDR3 length: 13 amino acids. Deletions cut 7 bases from V and 0 bases from J, with 13 bases between. Written as DNA, the CDR3 is TGTGCCTCTTCGGGGGACCTCTCCTACGAGCAGTACTTC. Its translation: CASSGDLSYEQYF. The full variable domain, in which reference TRBV30 and TRBJ2-7 provide the parts outside the CDR3, is SQTIHQWPATLVQPVGSPLSLECTVEGTSNPNLYWYRQAAGRGLQLLFYSVGIGQISSEVPQNLSASRPQDRQFILSSKKLLLSDSGFYLCASSGDLSYEQYFGPGTRLTVT.

A single count supports this clone. Here the CDR3 reads CASSLQETQYF. CDR3 coding DNA: TGTGCCAGCAGCTTACAAGAGACCCAGTACTTC. This rearrangement joins TRBV7-9 to TRBJ2-5; D is undetermined. There are 11 residues in the CDR3. V dropped 2 bases and J dropped 2 bases, with 0 bases sitting between them. Germline V lookup: CDR1 SEHNR, CDR2 FQNEAQ (reference sequence).

The chain combines TRBV9 with TRBJ2-5; the D is unclear. V was trimmed by 5 bases and J by 2 bases, leaving 7 bases between them. Looked up from germline, CDR1 is SGDLS and CDR2 is YYNGEE. The CDR3 length is 12 residues. The CDR3 sequence: CASRGIQETQYF. The DNA for the CDR3 is TGTGCCAGCAGGGGGATTCAAGAGACCCAGTACTTC.

This chain links TRBV6-1 with TRBJ1-6, with TRBD1 as a possible D gene (6 bases). V was trimmed by 0 bases and J by 9 bases, leaving 12 bases between them. Germline V gene sequence: CDR1 MNHNS, CDR2 SASEGT. The CDR3 is 15 residues long. The CDR3 is CASSEARGAGSPLHF. CDR3 nucleotide sequence: TGTGCCAGCAGTGAAGCACGGGGGGCTGGTTCACCCCTCCACTTT.

The V call is TRBV19, the J call TRBJ2-1, with unresolved D. Germline CDR1 reads LNHDA; CDR2 reads SQIVND (reference sequence). The CDR3 spans 14 residues. Trimming left V 5 bases short and J 0 bases short, with 8 bases between. CDR3 sequence: CASSFQGSYNEQFF. CDR3 DNA sequence: TGTGCCAGTAGTTTCCAAGGCTCCTACAATGAGCAGTTCTTC.

Written as DNA, the CDR3 is TGTGCCAGTAGCTCAGGCGGGACGAACACTGAAGCTTTCTTT. It encodes CASSSGGTNTEAFF. The gene calls are TRBV19 and TRBJ1-1, with a weak D call TRBD1 (5 bases). Between the trimmed V and J ends, which lost 6 bases and 1 base, there was a span of 12 bases. The CDR3 is 14 amino acids. Germline V lookup: CDR1 LNHDA, CDR2 SQIVND (reference sequence). Combining the CDR3 with reference TRBV19 and TRBJ1-1 gives the whole variable domain DGGITQSPKYLFRKEGQNVTLSCEQNLNHDAMYWYRQDPGQGLRLIYYSQIVNDFQKGDIAEGYSVSREKKESFPLTVTSAQKNPTAFYLCASSSGGTNTEAFFGQGTRLTVV.

V gene TRBV28 combines with J gene TRBJ1-1; TRBD1 matches at 8 bases. The V and J ends lost 4 bases and 7 bases, in that order; junction bases with no gene match: 8. The CDR3 has 14 residues. From germline, CDR1 is MDHEN and CDR2 SYDVKM. The CDR3 coding sequence is TGTGCCAGCAGTTCCCCAGGGGGCCGGAGTGAAGCTTTCTTT. Protein product: CASSSPGGRSEAFF. Looking up the rest from reference TRBV28 and TRBJ1-1 gives the full variable domain: DVKVTQSSRYLVKRTGEKVFLECVQDMDHENMFWYRQDPGLGLRLIYFSYDVKMKEKGDIPEGYSVSREKKERFSLILESASTNQTSMYLCASSSPGGRSEAFFGQGTRLTVV.

The J gene is TRBJ2-5, the V gene TRBV30; D gene unclear. CDR1 GTSNPN and CDR2 SVGIG come from the germline V gene (reference sequence). Trimming stripped 0 bases from V and 3 bases from J, with 8 bases between. This CDR3 is 13 amino acids long. CDR3: CAWSVGRKETQYF. In nucleotides, the CDR3 is TGTGCCTGGAGTGTAGGACGGAAAGAGACCCAGTACTTC. Full variable domain (remainder filled in from reference TRBV30 and TRBJ2-5): SQTIHQWPATLVQPVGSPLSLECTVEGTSNPNLYWYRQAAGRGLQLLFYSVGIGQISSEVPQNLSASRPQDRQFILSSKKLLLSDSGFYLCAWSVGRKETQYFGPGTRLLVL.

The V and J genes are TRBV6-1 and TRBJ1-1; TRBD1 is a possible D gene (6 bases). From germline, CDR1 is MNHNS and CDR2 SASEGT. The length of the CDR3 is 16 residues. V was clipped by 2 bases and J by 5 bases, with 18 bases between them. The CDR3 sequence is CASSERGTTRGTEAFF. The DNA for the CDR3 is TGTGCCAGCAGTGAAAGAGGTACAACAAGGGGGACTGAAGCTTTCTTT.

This rearrangement joins TRBV18 to TRBJ2-5; perhaps TRBD1 as D (7 bases). The CDR3 has 14 residues. Trimming pared 2 bases from V and 5 bases from J, leaving 12 bases between. Germline CDR1 is KGHSH and CDR2 is LQKENI. CDR3 region: CASSPSSGGETQYF. In nucleotides, the CDR3 is TGTGCCAGCTCACCAAGTTCAGGGGGGGAGACCCAGTACTTC. Based on the CDR3 plus reference TRBV18 and TRBJ2-5, the full variable domain is NAGVMQNPRHLVRRRGQEARLRCSPMKGHSHVYWYRQLPEEGLKFMVYLQKENIIDESGMPKERFSAEFPKEGPSILRIQQVVRGDSAAYFCASSPSSGGETQYFGPGTRLLVL.

V is TRBV27 and J is TRBJ2-7; 10 bases match TRBD1. V was pared by 5 bases and J by 2 bases, with 9 bases of the junction left unmatched. The CDR3 has 16 amino acids. Germline V lookup: CDR1 MNHEY, CDR2 SMNVEV (reference sequence). The CDR3 loop reads CASSHLSGTGAYEQYF. The CDR3 bases are TGTGCCAGCAGTCACCTTTCCGGGACAGGGGCCTACGAGCAGTACTTC.

The sample holds a few counts of this clone. This chain uses TRBV12-3 or TRBV12-4 with TRBJ1-1; D not resolved. The CDR3 is made up of 13 amino acids. The germline V and J ends were trimmed by 5 bases and 1 base, with 8 bases remaining between them. The CDR3 spells CASSRQSNTEAFF. For the CDR3, the DNA is TGTGCCAGCAGTCGGCAGTCGAACACTGAAGCTTTCTTT.

The chain carries TRBV19 and TRBJ1-1; D remains ambiguous. CDR3 length equals 13 residues. From germline, CDR1 is LNHDA and CDR2 SQIVND (reference sequence). Trimming cost V 11 bases and J 3 bases, with 16 bases left between them. The CDR3 bases are TGTGCCGGGTCCAGGAGAAGGGACACTGAAGCTTTCTTT. It encodes CAGSRRRDTEAFF.

This sequence joins TRBV7-2 and TRBJ2-5; 7 positions agree with TRBD2. The V gene's germline CDR1 is SGHTA and CDR2 FQGNSA. The CDR3 contains 15 residues. The V and J ends lost 1 base and 3 bases, in that order; junction bases with no gene match: 5. CDR3 nucleotides: TGTGCCAGCAGCTTAGGCGGGAGTAGGAAAGAGACCCAGTACTTC. Translated, it gives CASSLGGSRKETQYF.